This TCR beta chain was obtained from a study of lymphopenia after photon versus proton radiotherapy. Study observations and caveats: Post-nadir diversity loss with photons came from oligoclonal expansion, particularly CD8+ Temra cells.

TCRdb's copy holds only in-frame clones and misses some; the assay was immunoSEQ multiplex PCR. The sample includes fewer than 50,000 clones, approximately 85% of them seen just once. This CDR3 has 13 residues. Germline V gives CDR1 SGHKS, CDR2 YYEKEE (reference sequence). V lost 4 bases, J lost 4 bases, and 11 bases lay in between. Details on this clone: Its antigen is still unknown.

This clonotype originated in a man aged 40-55 years with gastric cancer. The chain combines TRBV5-5 with TRBJ1-2, with D tentatively TRBD1 (5 bases). The sequencing here drew on peripheral blood, taken from a patient treated with photon-based radiotherapy. This CDR3 is CASSKDSLYGYTF. For the CDR3, the DNA is TGTGCCAGCAGCAAAGACAGCCTCTATGGCTACACCTTC.